The 26 T cell receptor beta chains below all came from one sample that was sequenced in a study of early T cells in non-severe SARS-CoV-2 infection. TCRdb ran MiXCR on the 5' RACE reads and lists one entry per CDR3 protein. The data show around 63,000 distinct CDR3 sequences, with approximately 6.1% seen just once and about 3.6% held by the top ten. The source was whole blood, collected at baseline. These TCRs come from an adult who was a healthcare worker with PCR-confirmed SARS-CoV-2 infection or an uninfected control (not recorded which).

There are many counts of this clonotype. The CDR3 nucleotides read TGTGCCAGCAGCTACCTAACGTCGGGGAGCGGGAGGCCTCAGCCTTACGAGCAGTACTTC. Translation gives CASSYLTSGSGRPQPYEQYF. The chain is built from TRBV7-9 and TRBJ2-7, with 9 bases that match TRBD2. With 4 bases clipped from V and 4 bases from J, the junction kept 23 bases outside the gene matches. Germline V gene sequence: CDR1 SEHNR, CDR2 FQNEAQ (reference sequence). The CDR3 length is 20 residues.

At least ten counts were recorded for this clonotype. The V gene is TRBV29-1, the J gene TRBJ2-5; D possibly corresponds to TRBD2 (7 bases). Deletions cut 4 bases from V and 6 bases from J, with 21 bases between. The CDR3 runs to 15 residues. The V gene's germline CDR1 is SQVTM and CDR2 ANQGSEA. CDR3 loop: CSVGGEYGGLKTQYF. The CDR3, as DNA: TGCAGCGTTGGCGGCGAGTACGGGGGGCTGAAGACCCAGTACTTC.

This clonotype was seen ten or more times. This chain connects TRBV5-1 to TRBJ2-7; 9 bases fit TRBD1. With 7 bases clipped from V and 4 bases from J, the junction kept 12 bases outside the gene matches. Germline assignment: CDR1 SGHRS and CDR2 YFSETQ. The CDR3 is 15 amino acids. CDR3 sequence (DNA): TGCGCCAGCCTGTCCCGGGACAGGGTTCGGTACGAGCAGTACTTC. This codes for CASLSRDRVRYEQYF. The full variable domain, its missing parts supplied by reference TRBV5-1 and TRBJ2-7, is KAGVTQTPRYLIKTRGQQVTLSCSPISGHRSVSWYQQTPGQGLQFLFEYFSETQRNKGNFPGRFSGRQFSNSRSEMNVSTLELGDSALYLCASLSRDRVRYEQYFGPGTRLTVT.

This clonotype has a count of ten or more. The chain is built from TRBV5-8 and TRBJ1-2; D unresolved. The V end lost 4 bases, the J end lost 2 bases, and 9 bases lay between the germline ends. The CDR3 is 13 amino acids. CDR1 SGHTS and CDR2 YDEGEE come from the germline V gene. This CDR3 is CASSRGTNYGYTF. CDR3 bases: TGTGCCAGCAGCCGGGGAACCAACTATGGCTACACCTTC.

Remarks on this clonotype: A much larger clone is a single base away; this may be a read error. The chain carries TRBV2 and TRBJ2-7, with 7 bases identical to TRBD1. The germline V gene has CDR1 SNHLY and CDR2 FYNNEI. V lost 7 bases to trimming and J lost 6 bases; unmatched junction nucleotides: 12. This CDR3 is 14 amino acids long. CDR3 loop: CASTIMTGSFEQYF. As DNA, the CDR3 is TGTGCCAGCACTATCATGACAGGGAGCTTCGAGCAGTACTTC.

This clonotype was observed at least ten times. The rearrangement uses TRBV5-1 and TRBJ2-7; TRBD2 matches 16 bases. The CDR3 is 16 amino acids. Trimming took 4 bases from V and 4 from J; bases not matched to a gene: 5. CDR1 and CDR2 (germline): SGHRS, YFSETQ. The CDR3 region is CASSAGLAGGPYEQYF. The CDR3 DNA is TGCGCCAGCAGCGCGGGACTAGCGGGAGGGCCTTACGAGCAGTACTTC.

This clonotype was found many times. The rearrangement joins TRBV7-8 to TRBJ2-1; D is possibly TRBD2 (5 bases). The CDR3 runs to 19 residues. The germline V gene has CDR1 SGHVS and CDR2 FQNEAQ. V was trimmed by 5 bases and J by 5 bases, leaving 28 bases between them. The CDR3 sequence is CASSDKSPSQRRPHNEQFF. The CDR3 DNA reads TGTGCCAGCAGCGATAAAAGCCCCTCACAGCGGCGCCCCCACAATGAGCAGTTCTTC.

The sample holds many counts of this clonotype. The chain links TRBV25-1 to TRBJ2-3, with 10 nucleotides matching TRBD2. The germline CDR1 and CDR2 sequences are MGHDK and SYGVNS. Losses at the gene ends were 3 bases for V and 6 bases for J; bases not matched to a gene: 6. The CDR3 spans 15 residues. CDR3 region: CASSEEREGPDTQYF. CDR3 nucleotides: TGTGCCAGCAGTGAGGAGCGGGAGGGCCCCGATACGCAGTATTTT.

This clonotype was recorded many times. This rearrangement joins TRBV5-6 to TRBJ1-2; D is unresolved. The CDR3 runs 18 residues. In germline, CDR1 is SGHDT, CDR2 YYEEEE. V was clipped by 2 bases and J by 6 bases, with 26 bases between them. The CDR3: CASSLDYLGRHGGNGYTF. In DNA form, the CDR3 reads TGTGCCAGCAGCTTAGATTATCTTGGCAGGCACGGCGGGAATGGCTACACCTTC.

The rearrangement links TRBV2 to TRBJ1-5; D possibly corresponds to TRBD1 (5 bases). Germline-derived CDR1 and CDR2 are SNHLY and FYNNEI. The CDR3 is made up of 15 amino acids. Trimming took off 6 bases at V and 3 bases at J, with 15 bases between the two ends. In nucleotides, the CDR3 is TGTGCCAGCAGATCCCAACCAGGGTCCAATCAGCCCCAGCATTTT. Amino acid sequence: CASRSQPGSNQPQHF.

This chain uses TRBV9 with TRBJ2-1; weak D call: TRBD2 (7 bases). Germline V gives CDR1 SGDLS, CDR2 YYNGEE. CDR3 length: 15 amino acids. Trimming pared 3 bases from V and 8 bases from J, leaving 18 bases between. The DNA for the CDR3 is TGTGCCAGCAGCGAAAAGGCGGGGGCGACCCATGAGCAGTTCTTC. Translation: CASSEKAGATHEQFF.

This clonotype was seen many times. V usage is TRBV6-5 and J usage is TRBJ1-2; TRBD1 matches at 8 bases. J was trimmed by 7 bases and V by 2 bases; bases with no gene match: 9. CDR3 length: 15 amino acids. The germline gives CDR1 MNHEY, CDR2 SVGAGI. For the CDR3, the DNA is TGTGCCAGCAGTTACCAAGGACAGGGAACCTCTGGCTACACCTTC. Encoded protein: CASSYQGQGTSGYTF.

Many counts were recorded for this clonotype. The rearrangement uses TRBV27 and TRBJ1-2, with 7 positions matching TRBD1. The CDR3 loop spans 16 amino acids. J was trimmed by 4 bases and V by 3 bases; bases with no gene match: 11. Germline V gene data show CDR1 as MNHEY and CDR2 as SMNVEV (reference sequence). This CDR3 is CASSFRGGGGGYGYTF. CDR3 coding DNA: TGTGCCAGCAGTTTTAGAGGGGGCGGCGGGGGCTATGGCTACACCTTC.

A word on this clonotype: A clone one base away is much larger, so this may be a read error. The chain links TRBV11-3 to TRBJ2-3, with D hard to call. V lost 1 base and J lost 1, with 12 bases in between. CDR1 is SGHNT and CDR2 is YENEEA in the germline V gene. The CDR3 covers 16 residues. CDR3 nucleotide sequence: TGTGCCAGCAGCTTAGGCAGAACCTCTGGCACAGATACGCAGTATTTT. Translation: CASSLGRTSGTDTQYF.

CDR3 sequence: CASGLSGGSYNEQFF. In DNA form, the CDR3 reads TGTGCTAGTGGTTTGTCCGGGGGCTCCTACAATGAGCAGTTCTTC. The chain uses TRBV12-5 and TRBJ2-1; maybe TRBD2 (6 bases). Deletions cut 2 bases from V and 0 bases from J, with 8 bases between. The CDR3 runs to 15 residues. Looked up from germline, CDR1 is LGHNT and CDR2 is FRNRAP.

This clonotype was seen more than once but under ten times. The rearrangement links TRBV6-2 or TRBV6-3 to TRBJ1-6; D is uncertain. The CDR3 is made up of 14 amino acids. Per the germline V gene, CDR1 is MNHEY and CDR2 is SVGEGT. V was cut by 0 bases and J by 9 bases, with 9 bases left in between. The CDR3 is CASSYSSRRSPLHF. For the CDR3, the DNA is TGTGCCAGCAGTTACTCGAGTCGGCGTTCACCCCTCCACTTT.

This clonotype was recorded many times. The genes are TRBV28 and TRBJ2-7; no clear D gene. V lost 5 bases and J lost 5, with 10 bases in between. The CDR3 is made up of 12 amino acids. CDR1 MDHEN and CDR2 SYDVKM come from the germline V gene. The CDR3 reads CASSPGANEQYF. CDR3 sequence (DNA): TGTGCCAGCAGTCCCGGAGCAAACGAGCAGTACTTC. Full variable domain (missing parts from reference TRBV28 and TRBJ2-7): DVKVTQSSRYLVKRTGEKVFLECVQDMDHENMFWYRQDPGLGLRLIYFSYDVKMKEKGDIPEGYSVSREKKERFSLILESASTNQTSMYLCASSPGANEQYFGPGTRLTVT.

This clonotype was seen ten or more times. V and J are TRBV20-1 and TRBJ2-7, with D perhaps TRBD1 or TRBD2 (5 bases each). V was shortened by 8 bases and J by 1 base, with 12 bases between the two germline ends. This CDR3 has 12 amino acids. The germline V gene encodes CDR1 DFQATT and CDR2 SNEGSKA (reference sequence). The chain's CDR3 is CSRGDSSYEQYF. In nucleotides, the CDR3 is TGCAGTCGGGGCGACAGTTCCTACGAGCAGTACTTC.

This clonotype was seen repeatedly, ten times or more. The rearrangement joins TRBV19 to TRBJ2-1; a weak D match, TRBD2 (6 bases). The CDR3 has 14 residues. Germline V lookup: CDR1 LNHDA, CDR2 SQIVND (reference sequence). Trimming shortened V by 4 bases and J by 6 bases, and 13 bases separated the two germline ends. The CDR3: CASSRDGGSNEQFF. The CDR3 nucleotides are TGTGCCAGTAGTAGGGACGGAGGGTCCAATGAGCAGTTCTTC.

The V gene is TRBV5-1, the J gene TRBJ1-2; 8 positions agree with TRBD1. V lost 0 bases and J lost 8; bases outside the gene matches: 15. This CDR3 is built from 17 residues. The germline gives CDR1 SGHRS, CDR2 YFSETQ. CDR3 DNA sequence: TGCGCCAGCAGCTTGGGAGGGACAGGCCCAGCGCCAGGAGGCTACACCTTC. Its translation is CASSLGGTGPAPGGYTF.

This clonotype showed up many times. The chain carries TRBV19 and TRBJ2-7, with 10 bases aligning to TRBD1. With V trimmed by 5 bases and J by 2 bases, 15 bases remained unmatched. There are 18 residues in the CDR3. CDR1 and CDR2 (germline): LNHDA, SQIVND (reference sequence). CDR3 nucleotides: TGTGCCAGTAGTGTCCGGGACAGGGGCCTCTTAACTCCCTACGAGCAGTACTTC. Its translation is CASSVRDRGLLTPYEQYF.

The chain has TRBV29-1 and TRBJ1-1, with D unclear. Deletions cut 7 bases from V and 3 bases from J, with 12 bases between. Germline CDR1 and CDR2: SQVTM and ANQGSEA. The CDR3 loop spans 12 amino acids. CDR3 coding DNA: TGCAGCGCAGGCAGGTCCTACACTGAAGCTTTCTTT. This gives the protein CSAGRSYTEAFF.

The V gene is TRBV28, the J gene TRBJ2-7; 7 bases line up with TRBD2. The CDR3 extends over 14 amino acids. V shed 3 bases and J 7 bases; nucleotides not matched to a gene: 9. Per germline, CDR1 MDHEN and CDR2 SYDVKM. CDR3 protein: CASSFFSGRREQYF. CDR3 sequence (DNA): TGTGCCAGCAGTTTCTTCTCCGGGAGGAGGGAGCAGTACTTC.

There are many counts of this clonotype. This rearrangement joins TRBV11-2 to TRBJ1-6, with TRBD1 matching over 9 bases. V gave up 5 bases and J gave up 7 bases; unmatched junction bases: 3. CDR1 is SGHAT and CDR2 is FQNNGV in the germline V gene. The CDR3 consists of 14 residues. The CDR3 bases are TGTGCCAGCAGCCGGGACAGGGTGAATTCACCCCTCCACTTT. It specifies CASSRDRVNSPLHF.

This clonotype has a count of ten or more. V usage is TRBV11-3 and J usage is TRBJ1-1; D is unresolved. The CDR3 runs 13 residues. Trimming cost V 5 bases and J 1 base, with 8 bases left between them. Germline loops: CDR1 SGHNT, CDR2 YENEEA. CDR3 protein: CASSRDGNTEAFF. The CDR3 DNA reads TGTGCCAGCAGCAGAGACGGGAACACTGAAGCTTTCTTT.

This clonotype has at least ten counts. The CDR3 coding sequence is TGCAGTGCTAGAGATGATAAGGGACAGGTGGGCGAAAAACTGTTTTTT. It yields the protein CSARDDKGQVGEKLFF. This chain links TRBV20-1 with TRBJ1-4, with 8 positions matching TRBD1. The CDR3 loop spans 16 amino acids. Germline CDR1 reads DFQATT; CDR2 reads SNEGSKA (reference sequence). The J segment lost 8 bases and the V segment lost 0 bases, leaving 11 bases of the junction unmatched.